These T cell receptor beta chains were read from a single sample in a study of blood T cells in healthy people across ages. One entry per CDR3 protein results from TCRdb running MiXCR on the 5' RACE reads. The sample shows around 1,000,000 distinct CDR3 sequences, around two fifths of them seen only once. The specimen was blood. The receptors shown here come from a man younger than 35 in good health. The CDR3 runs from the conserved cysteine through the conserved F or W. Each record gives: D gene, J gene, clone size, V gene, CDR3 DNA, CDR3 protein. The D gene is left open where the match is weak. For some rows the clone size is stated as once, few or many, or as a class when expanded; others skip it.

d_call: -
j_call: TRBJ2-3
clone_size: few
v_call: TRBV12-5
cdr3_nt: TGTGCTAGTGCCCCCCCTCGGGTCACAGATACGCAGTATTTT
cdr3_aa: CASAPPRVTDTQYF

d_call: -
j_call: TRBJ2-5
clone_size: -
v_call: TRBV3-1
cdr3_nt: TGTGCCAGCAGCCATGTATTCGGGACATCTGGCCAAGAGACCCAGTACTTC
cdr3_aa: CASSHVFGTSGQETQYF

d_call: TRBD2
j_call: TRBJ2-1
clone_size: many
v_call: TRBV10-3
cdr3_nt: TGTGCCATCAGTGCTGGCGGGGGGGGAAATGAGCAGTTCTTC
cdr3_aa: CAISAGGGGNEQFF

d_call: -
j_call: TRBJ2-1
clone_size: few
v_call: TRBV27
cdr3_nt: TGTGCCAGCAGCTCAATCCACGACAATGAGCAGTTCTTC
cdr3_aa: CASSSIHDNEQFF

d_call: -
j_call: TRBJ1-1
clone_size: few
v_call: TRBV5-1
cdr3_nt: TGCGCCAGCAGCTTGGGCGCAGGGATTGAAGCTTTCTTT
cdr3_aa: CASSLGAGIEAFF

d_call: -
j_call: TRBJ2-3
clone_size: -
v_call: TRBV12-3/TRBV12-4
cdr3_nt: TGTGCCAGCAGTGTAAGTGGGGGCGAAGATACGCAGTATTTT
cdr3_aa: CASSVSGGEDTQYF

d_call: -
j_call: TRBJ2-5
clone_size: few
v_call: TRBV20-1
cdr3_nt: TGCAGTGCGGTGACCGAAGAGACCCAGTACTTC
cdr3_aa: CSAVTEETQYF

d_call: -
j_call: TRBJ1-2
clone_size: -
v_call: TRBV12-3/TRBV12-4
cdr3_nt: TGTGCCAGCAGTTCAACGGGCTACAGGAATGGCTACACCTTC
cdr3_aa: CASSSTGYRNGYTF

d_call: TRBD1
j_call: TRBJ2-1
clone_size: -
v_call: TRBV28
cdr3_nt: TGTGCCAGCAGTCCCTCGAAGGGGGCTTCCTACAATGAGCAGTTCTTC
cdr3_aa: CASSPSKGASYNEQFF

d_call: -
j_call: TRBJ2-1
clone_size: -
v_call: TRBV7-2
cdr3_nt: TGTGCCAGCAGCCCCATGGGCGACCCCTACAATGAGCAGTTCTTC
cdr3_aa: CASSPMGDPYNEQFF

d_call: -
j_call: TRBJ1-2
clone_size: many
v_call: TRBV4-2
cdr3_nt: TGTGCCAGCAGCCAAGAGGGCCGCGTCTTGTCCTATGGCTACACCTTC
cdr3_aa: CASSQEGRVLSYGYTF

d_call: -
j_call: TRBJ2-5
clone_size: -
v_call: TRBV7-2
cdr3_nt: TGTGCCAGCAGCATCGTCGAGTCGGCCGGGTACGGGCAGTACTTC
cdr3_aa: CASSIVESAGYGQYF

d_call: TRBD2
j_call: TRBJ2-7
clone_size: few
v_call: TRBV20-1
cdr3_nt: TGCAGTGCTTCAGCGGGGGTCTCCTACGAGCAGTACTTC
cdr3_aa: CSASAGVSYEQYF

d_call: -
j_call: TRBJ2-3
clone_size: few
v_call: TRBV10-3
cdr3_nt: TGTGCCATCAGTGAGATTCCAGGGGCCAACACAGATACGCAGTATTTT
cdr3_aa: CAISEIPGANTDTQYF

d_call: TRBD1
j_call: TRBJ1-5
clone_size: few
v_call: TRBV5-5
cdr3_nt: TGTGCCAGCAGCTTGACCGGGACAGGCAGCAATCAGCCCCAGCATTTT
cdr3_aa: CASSLTGTGSNQPQHF

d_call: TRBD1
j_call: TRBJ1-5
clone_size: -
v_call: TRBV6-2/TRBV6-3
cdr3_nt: TGTGTCAGCAGTACCCAGGGGGGAGCTGTGGGCAATCAGCCCCAGCATTTT
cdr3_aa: CVSSTQGGAVGNQPQHF

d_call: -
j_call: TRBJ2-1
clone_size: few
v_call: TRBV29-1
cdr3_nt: TGCAGCGGAGCCGGGACTGCCTCCTACAATGAGCAGTTCTTC
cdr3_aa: CSGAGTASYNEQFF

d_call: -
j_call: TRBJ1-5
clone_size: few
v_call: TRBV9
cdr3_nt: TGTGCCAGCAGCGAGTGGTCTAGCAATCAGCCCCAGCATTTT
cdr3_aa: CASSEWSSNQPQHF

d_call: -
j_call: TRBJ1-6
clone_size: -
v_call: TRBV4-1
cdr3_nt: TGCGCCAGCAGCCAAGGCGCGAGCTCCTATAATTCACCCCTCCACTTT
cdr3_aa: CASSQGASSYNSPLHF

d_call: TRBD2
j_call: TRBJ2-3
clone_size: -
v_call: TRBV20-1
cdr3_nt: TGCAGTGCTAGCCCGAGGGGACTAGCGGTTGGAGATACGCAGTATTTT
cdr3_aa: CSASPRGLAVGDTQYF

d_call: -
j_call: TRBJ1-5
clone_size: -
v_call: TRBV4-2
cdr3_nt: TGTGTCAGCAGCCTGGAACTAGGTAGCAATCAGCCCCAGCATTTT
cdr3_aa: CVSSLELGSNQPQHF

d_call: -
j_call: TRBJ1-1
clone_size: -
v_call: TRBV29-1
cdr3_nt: TGCAGCGTTGATCGGGGGAGGACTGAAGCTTTCTTT
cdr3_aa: CSVDRGRTEAFF

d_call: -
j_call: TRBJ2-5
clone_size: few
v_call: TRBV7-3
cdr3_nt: TGTGCCAGCAGCTTCGGCTTTACAGGAACGAAAACCCAAGAGACCCAGTACTTC
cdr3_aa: CASSFGFTGTKTQETQYF

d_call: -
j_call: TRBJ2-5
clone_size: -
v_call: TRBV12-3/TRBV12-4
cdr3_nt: TGTGCCAGCAGTTTCGGTCTCCCCAACAATGAGCAGTACTTC
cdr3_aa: CASSFGLPNNEQYF

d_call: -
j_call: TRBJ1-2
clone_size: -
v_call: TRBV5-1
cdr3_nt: TGCGCCGGCAGCTCTTTCAATGGCTACACCTTC
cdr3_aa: CAGSSFNGYTF

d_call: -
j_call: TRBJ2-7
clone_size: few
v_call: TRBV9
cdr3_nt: TGTGCCAGCAGCTTGGGACCGGATGAATACGAGCAGTACTTC
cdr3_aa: CASSLGPDEYEQYF

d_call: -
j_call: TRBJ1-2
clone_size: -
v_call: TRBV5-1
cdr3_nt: TGCGCCAGCAGCTTGGTCCATCAGGGGCGAGACTATGGCTACACCTTC
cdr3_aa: CASSLVHQGRDYGYTF

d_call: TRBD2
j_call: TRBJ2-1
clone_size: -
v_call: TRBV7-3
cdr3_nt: TGTGCCAGCAGCTTCGGGGGGGCCTCTGAGCAGTTCTTC
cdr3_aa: CASSFGGASEQFF

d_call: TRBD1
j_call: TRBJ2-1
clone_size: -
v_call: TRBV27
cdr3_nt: TGTGCCAGCAGCCGACAGGGGACGAGAAATGAGCAGTTCTTC
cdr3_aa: CASSRQGTRNEQFF

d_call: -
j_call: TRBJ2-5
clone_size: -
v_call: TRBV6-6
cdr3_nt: TGTGCCAGCAGTGGAGCATACAAAGAGACCCAGTACTTC
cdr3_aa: CASSGAYKETQYF

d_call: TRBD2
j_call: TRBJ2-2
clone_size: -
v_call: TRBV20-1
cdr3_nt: TGCAGTGCTAGAGTAGATGCTAGCGGGGGCCCTAACACCGGGGAGCTGTTTTTT
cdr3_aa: CSARVDASGGPNTGELFF

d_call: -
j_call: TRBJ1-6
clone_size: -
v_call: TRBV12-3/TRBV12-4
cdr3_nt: TGTGCCAGCAGTTTAGCGGGGGGACCCTATAATTCACCCCCCCACTTT
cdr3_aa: CASSLAGGPYNSPPHF

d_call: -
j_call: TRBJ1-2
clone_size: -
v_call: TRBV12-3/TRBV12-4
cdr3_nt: TGTGCCAGCAGCGCGGGGAGGTCCGCTAACGATGGCTACACCTTC
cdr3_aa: CASSAGRSANDGYTF

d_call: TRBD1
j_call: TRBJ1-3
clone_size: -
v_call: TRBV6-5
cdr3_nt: TGTGCCAGCACCAGGGGGCCGAGCTCTGGAAACACCATATATTTT
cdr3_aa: CASTRGPSSGNTIYF

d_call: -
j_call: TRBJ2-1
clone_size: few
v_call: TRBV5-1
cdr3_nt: TGCGCCAGCAGCTTGGGGGGGAGTGCTGAGCAGTTCTTC
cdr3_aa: CASSLGGSAEQFF

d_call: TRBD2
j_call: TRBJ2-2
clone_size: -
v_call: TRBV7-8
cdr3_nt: TGTGCCAGCAGCTTAGAACTAGCGGGGGGCACCGGGGAGCTGTTTTTT
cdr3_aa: CASSLELAGGTGELFF

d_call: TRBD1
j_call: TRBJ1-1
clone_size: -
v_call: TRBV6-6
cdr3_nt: TGTGCCAGCAGTGTACGGGACAGGGATAGTGGTGAAGCTTTCTTT
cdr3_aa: CASSVRDRDSGEAFF

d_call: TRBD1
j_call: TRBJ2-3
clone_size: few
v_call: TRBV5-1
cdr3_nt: TGCGCCAGCAGCGCTTGGGACAGGGGTCCCGCAGATACGCAGTATTTT
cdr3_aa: CASSAWDRGPADTQYF

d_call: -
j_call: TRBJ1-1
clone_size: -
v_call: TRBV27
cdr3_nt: TGTGCCAGCAGTCACCGGGAGTCCCGTGGTCCAGCTTTCTTT
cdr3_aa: CASSHRESRGPAFF

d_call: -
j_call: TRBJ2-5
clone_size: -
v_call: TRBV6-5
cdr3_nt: TGTGCCAGCAGTTATTCCTGGACGGGACAAGAGACCCAGTACTTC
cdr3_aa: CASSYSWTGQETQYF

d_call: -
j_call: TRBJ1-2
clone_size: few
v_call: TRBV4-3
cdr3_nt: TGCGCCAGCAGCCAAGTACTGGACAGATTTAACTATGGCTACACCTTC
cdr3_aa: CASSQVLDRFNYGYTF

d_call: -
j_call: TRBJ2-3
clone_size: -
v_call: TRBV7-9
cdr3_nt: TGTGCCAGCAGCTCCCGGGAAAATACGCAGTATTTT
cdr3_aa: CASSSRENTQYF

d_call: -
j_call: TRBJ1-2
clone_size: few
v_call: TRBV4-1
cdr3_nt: TGCGCCAGCAGCTCAACAGGGACCCTCATGGGCTATGGCTACACCTTC
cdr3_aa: CASSSTGTLMGYGYTF

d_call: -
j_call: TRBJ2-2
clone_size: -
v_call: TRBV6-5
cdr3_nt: TGTGCCAGCAGTTTCGTCCAGGGAAACACCGGGGAGCTGTTTTTT
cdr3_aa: CASSFVQGNTGELFF

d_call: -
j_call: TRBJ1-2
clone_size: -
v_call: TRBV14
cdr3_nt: TGTGCCAGCAGCCAAGCCGTCGATGGCTACACCTTC
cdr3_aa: CASSQAVDGYTF

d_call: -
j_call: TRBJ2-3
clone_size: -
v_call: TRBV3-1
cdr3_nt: TGTGCCGCCGGGGAAGCAGGCACAGATACGCAGTATTTT
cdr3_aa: CAAGEAGTDTQYF

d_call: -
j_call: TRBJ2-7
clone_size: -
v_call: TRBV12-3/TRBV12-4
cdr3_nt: TGTGCCAGCAGTTCTACCGGGACGAAAAGGAGCGAGCAGTACTTC
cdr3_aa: CASSSTGTKRSEQYF

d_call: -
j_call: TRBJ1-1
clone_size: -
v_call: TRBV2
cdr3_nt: TGTGCCAGCAGTGCTAGTCGGGCGGCAGTCTTGCGGGGGACTGAAGCTTTCTTT
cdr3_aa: CASSASRAAVLRGTEAFF

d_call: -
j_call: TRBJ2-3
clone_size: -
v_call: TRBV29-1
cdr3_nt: TGCAGCGTTGAAGTCGGCCGCACAGATACGCAGTATTTT
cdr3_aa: CSVEVGRTDTQYF

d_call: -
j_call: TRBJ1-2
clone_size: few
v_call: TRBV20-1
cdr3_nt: TGCAGTGCTAGAGGGCCTCGGGGCTACACCTTC
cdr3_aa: CSARGPRGYTF

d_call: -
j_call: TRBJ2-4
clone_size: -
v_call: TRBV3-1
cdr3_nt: TGTGCCAGCAGCCAAGATTTCACAGGACAAAAAAACATTCAGTACTTC
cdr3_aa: CASSQDFTGQKNIQYF

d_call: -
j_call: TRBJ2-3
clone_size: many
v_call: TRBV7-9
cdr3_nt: TGTGCCAGCAGCCCCGGGGAAGATACGCAGTATTTT
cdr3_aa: CASSPGEDTQYF

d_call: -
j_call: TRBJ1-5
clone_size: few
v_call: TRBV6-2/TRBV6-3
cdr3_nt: TGTGCCAGCAGTTATCCCGTTGGGCCCCAGCATTTT
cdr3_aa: CASSYPVGPQHF

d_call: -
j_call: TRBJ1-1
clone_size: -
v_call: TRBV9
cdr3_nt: TGTGCCAGCAGCGCTCTCGGGACTGAAGCTTTCTTT
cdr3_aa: CASSALGTEAFF

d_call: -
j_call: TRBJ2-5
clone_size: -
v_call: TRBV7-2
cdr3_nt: TGTGCCAGCAGCCACCGGGACACACTCCAAGAGACCCAGTACTTC
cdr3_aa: CASSHRDTLQETQYF

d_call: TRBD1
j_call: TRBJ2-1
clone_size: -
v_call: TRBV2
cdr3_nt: TGTGCCATCAACGAGGGACAGAGCTCCTACAATGAGCAGTTCTTC
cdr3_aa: CAINEGQSSYNEQFF

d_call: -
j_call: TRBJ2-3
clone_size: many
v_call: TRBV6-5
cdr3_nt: TGTGCCAGCAGTATCGAGTTAAGCACAGATACGCAGTATTTT
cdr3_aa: CASSIELSTDTQYF

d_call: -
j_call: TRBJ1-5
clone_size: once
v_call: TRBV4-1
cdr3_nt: TGCGCCAGCACCCGATTTCCGGGGGAGAGGGGTAGTCAGCCCCAGCATTTT
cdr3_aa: CASTRFPGERGSQPQHF

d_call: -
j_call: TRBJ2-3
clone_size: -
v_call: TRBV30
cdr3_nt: TGTGCCTGGAGTGGGAGGCGGCTCGTCACAGATACGCGGTATTTT
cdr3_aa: CAWSGRRLVTDTRYF